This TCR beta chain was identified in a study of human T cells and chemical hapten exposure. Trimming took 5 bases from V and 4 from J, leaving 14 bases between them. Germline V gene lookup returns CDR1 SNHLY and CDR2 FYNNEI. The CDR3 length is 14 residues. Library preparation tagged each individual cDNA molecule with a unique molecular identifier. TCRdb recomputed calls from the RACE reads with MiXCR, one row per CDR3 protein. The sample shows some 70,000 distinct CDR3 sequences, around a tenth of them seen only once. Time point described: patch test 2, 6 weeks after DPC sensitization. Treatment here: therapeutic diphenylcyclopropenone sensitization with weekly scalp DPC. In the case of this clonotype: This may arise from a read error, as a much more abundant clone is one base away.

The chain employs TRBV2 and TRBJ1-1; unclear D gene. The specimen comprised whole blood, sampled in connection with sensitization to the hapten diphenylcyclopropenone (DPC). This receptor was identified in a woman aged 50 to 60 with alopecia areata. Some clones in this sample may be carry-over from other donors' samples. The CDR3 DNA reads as TGTGCCAGCAGTACAGACCGGGGTGTCACTGAAGCTTTCTTT. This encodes CASSTDRGVTEAFF.